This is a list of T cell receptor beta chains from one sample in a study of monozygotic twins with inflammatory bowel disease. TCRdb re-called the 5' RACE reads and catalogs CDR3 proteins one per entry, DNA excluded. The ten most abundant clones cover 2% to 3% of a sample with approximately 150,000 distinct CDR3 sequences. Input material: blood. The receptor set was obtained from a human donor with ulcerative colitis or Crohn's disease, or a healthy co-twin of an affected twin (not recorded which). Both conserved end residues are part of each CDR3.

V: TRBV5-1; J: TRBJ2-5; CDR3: CASRAGTGGAETQYF
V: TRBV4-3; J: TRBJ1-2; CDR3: CASSPNREQGTGYTF
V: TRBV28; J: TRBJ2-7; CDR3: CATGTDSYEQYF
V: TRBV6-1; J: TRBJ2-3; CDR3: CASQWSRGWVYF
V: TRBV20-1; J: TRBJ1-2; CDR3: CSARGPGLGYGYTF
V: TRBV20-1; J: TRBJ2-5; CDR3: CSAGGLAGAVETQYF
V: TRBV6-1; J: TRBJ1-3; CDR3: CASSDLGIPGNTIYF
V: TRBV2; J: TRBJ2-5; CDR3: CASSGLAGGHLYQETQYF
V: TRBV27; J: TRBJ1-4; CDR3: CASSSRNEKLFF
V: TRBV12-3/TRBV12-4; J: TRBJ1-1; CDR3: CASTSQGRTEAFF
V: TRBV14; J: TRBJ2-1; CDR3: CASSRSPDPKQFF
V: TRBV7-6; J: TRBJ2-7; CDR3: CASSPLGLARPYEQYF
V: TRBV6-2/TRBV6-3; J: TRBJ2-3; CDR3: CASSYDPRTSGRTTDTQYF
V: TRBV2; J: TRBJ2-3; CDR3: CASSSSGTDTQYF
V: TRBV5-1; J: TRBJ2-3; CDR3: CASSLARDTHLTDTQYF
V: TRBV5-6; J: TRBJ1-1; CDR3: CASSPGLTTEAFF
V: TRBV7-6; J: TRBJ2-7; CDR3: CASSSNRVEQYF
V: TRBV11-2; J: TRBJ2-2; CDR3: CASSLGGASRTGELFF
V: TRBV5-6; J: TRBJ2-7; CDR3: CASRWGPYSYEQYF
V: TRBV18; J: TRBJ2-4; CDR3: CASSPPGALAKNIQYF
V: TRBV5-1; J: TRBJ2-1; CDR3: CASSTGVPYNEQFF
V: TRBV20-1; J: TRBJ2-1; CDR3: CSASWTAWRNEQFF
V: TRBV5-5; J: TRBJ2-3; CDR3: CASSFVSGSRTDTQYF
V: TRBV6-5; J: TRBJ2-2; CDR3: CASSYYNTGELFF
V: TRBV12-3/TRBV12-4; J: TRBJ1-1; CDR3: CASSLQDMAFF
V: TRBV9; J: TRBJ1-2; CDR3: CASSAHSLGGYTF
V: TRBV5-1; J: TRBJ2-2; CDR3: CASSFGQGNTGELFF
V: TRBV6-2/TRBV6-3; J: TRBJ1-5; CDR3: CASSYTGDYQPQHF
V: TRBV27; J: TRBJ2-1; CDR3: CASASDRDSSYNEQFF
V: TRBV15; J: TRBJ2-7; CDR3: CATSTGQAYEQYF
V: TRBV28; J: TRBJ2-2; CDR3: CASKGGDNTGELFF
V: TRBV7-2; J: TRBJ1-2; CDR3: CASSPAGKVYGYTF
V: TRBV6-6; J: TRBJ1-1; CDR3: CASSYSGRGTEAFF
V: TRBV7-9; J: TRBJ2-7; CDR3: CASSIRGKQYF
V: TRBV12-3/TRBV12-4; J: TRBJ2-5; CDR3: CASSLQETQYF
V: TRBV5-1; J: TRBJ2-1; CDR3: CASSLESSGEQFF
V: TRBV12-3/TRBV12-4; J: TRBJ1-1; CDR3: CASSLPKSGRNTEAFF
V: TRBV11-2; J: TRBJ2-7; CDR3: CASSLPGTASYEQYF
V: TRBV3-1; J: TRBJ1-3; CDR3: CASSPWTGDGGNTIYF
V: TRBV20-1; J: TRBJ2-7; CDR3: CSARDRISAYEQYF
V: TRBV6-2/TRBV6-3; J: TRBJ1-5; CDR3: CASSIGVSNQPQHF
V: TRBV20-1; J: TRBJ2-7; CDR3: CSARAPLATTLTEQYF
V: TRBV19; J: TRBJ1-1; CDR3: CASSRVQDTEAFF
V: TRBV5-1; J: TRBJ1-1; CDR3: CASSLEGSGSEAFF
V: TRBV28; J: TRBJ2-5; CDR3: CASTPLGKSAGGSETQYF